This T cell receptor beta chain was profiled in a study of chemoradiotherapy in HPV16-positive cancers (dated by TCRdb to 2022 to 2024). About the study as a whole: Candidate HPV-specific T-cell clones and common TCR motifs were defined by functional T-cell assays performed on cells from a couple of HPV16-positive patients. The study asked whether T-cell immunity against the HPV oncoproteins E6 and E7 changes during chemoradiotherapy and whether it affects survival. Next, the candidate HPV-specific TCRs and motifs were followed in TCR repertoires from under 95 patients with HPV-related cancers.

The library relied on the immunoSEQ multiplex PCR assay. In its TCRdb copy, this immuneACCESS table keeps in-frame sequences only and misses some clones. Where compared with another copy, unresolved V genes explain less than half of these, and the others have no known cause. This sample gives about 1,400 clones in total; more than 75% of them show up just once. The ten largest make up around 6.9% of the sample. This clone came up a few times. This clone's antigen is unknown. It has no much larger one-base neighbor in the sample; base qualities were not kept. What the research found in general, with its limitations: The functional definition of HPV-specific T cells came from only a couple of HPV16-positive patients, and the survival association was reported for HPV16-positive patients. Expansion of candidate HPV-specific clones and E7-related TCR motifs was observed in the tumor microenvironment during treatment, whereas no such expansion was observed for non-HPV-specific T cells. Improved recurrence-free survival in HPV16-positive patients was associated with expansion of HPV-responsive T cells during chemoradiotherapy.

Repertoires were sampled multiple times during chemoradiotherapy, which allowed clonal expansion in the tumor microenvironment to be followed. V is reduced by 2 bases and J by 3 bases, leaving a spacing of 12 bases between them. The CDR3, cysteine through phenylalanine, is 15 amino acids long. Just CDR3 DNA is preserved here, 45 bases in frame from base 1. Looking up the germline V gene yields CDR1 SGHRS and CDR2 YFSETQ. The sequence joins TRBV5-1 to TRBJ1-5; the D gene is possibly TRBD1, with 5 bases matching. The receptor was isolated from a human donor with HPV-associated anogenital cancer. Material: tumor tissue, obtained from a patient who underwent chemoradiotherapy. For the CDR3, the sequence is CASSLGTENNQPQHF. In nucleotides, the sequence is TGCGCCAGCAGCTTAGGGACTGAGAACAATCAGCCCCAGCATTTT.